This T cell receptor beta chain was captured in a study of cytomegalovirus exposure and HLA in healthy donors. For the study at large: One earlier analysis, a look at 180 million or so T cells, found some 100 million unique TCR beta sequences. The Caucasian-associated ancestry cluster held under 90% of 398 genotyped donors. Notes on the study in general: It was reported in a later analysis that an Asian-associated ancestry cluster showed fewer N-insertions than the approximately 670-donor mean. A few chains linked to CMV were shown in vitro to be specific for CMV antigens.

CDR3 size: 16 residues. Germline V gene data show CDR1 as SGHTA and CDR2 as FQGNSA. Trimming cost V 0 bases and J 3 bases; bases outside gene matches: 4. This clone was seen once. Its antigen is as yet unknown. The PCR ran on 60 Vbeta and 13 Jbeta primers. Libraries were prepared by immunoSEQ multiplex PCR; TCRdb keeps only in-frame clonotypes and omits some of them. The sample shows about 62,000 clones, about 69% of them seen only once. The TCR originated in a woman in her 30s in good health and CMV-seronegative. Sequencing used PBMCs. The chain is built from TRBV7-2 and TRBJ2-3; 9 bases fit TRBD2. For the CDR3, the DNA is TGTGCCAGCAGCTTAGCGAGGCTAGCGGGAACAGATACGCAGTATTTT. Its protein is CASSLARLAGTDTQYF.